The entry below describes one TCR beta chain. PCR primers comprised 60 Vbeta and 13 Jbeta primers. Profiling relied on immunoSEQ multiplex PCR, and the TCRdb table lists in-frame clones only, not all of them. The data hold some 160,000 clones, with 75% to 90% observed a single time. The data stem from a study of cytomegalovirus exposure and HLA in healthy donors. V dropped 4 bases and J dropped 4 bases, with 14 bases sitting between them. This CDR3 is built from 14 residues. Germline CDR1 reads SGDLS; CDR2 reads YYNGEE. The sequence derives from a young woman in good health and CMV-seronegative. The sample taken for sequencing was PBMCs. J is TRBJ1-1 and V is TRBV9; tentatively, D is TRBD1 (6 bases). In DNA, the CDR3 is TGTGCCAGCAGCCCTGGGACAAGGCGCACTGAAGCTTTCTTT. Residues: CASSPGTRRTEAFF.